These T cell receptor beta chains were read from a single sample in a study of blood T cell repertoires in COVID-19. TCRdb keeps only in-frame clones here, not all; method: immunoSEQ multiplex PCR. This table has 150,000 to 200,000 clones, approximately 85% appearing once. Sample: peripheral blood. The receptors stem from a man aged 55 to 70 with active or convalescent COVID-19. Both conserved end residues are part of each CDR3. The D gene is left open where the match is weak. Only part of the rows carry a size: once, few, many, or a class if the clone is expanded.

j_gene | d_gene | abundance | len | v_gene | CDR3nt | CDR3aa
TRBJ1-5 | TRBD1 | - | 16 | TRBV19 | TGTGCCAGTAGTATATTCGCCGGGACAGGGGATCAGCCCCAGCATTTT | CASSIFAGTGDQPQHF
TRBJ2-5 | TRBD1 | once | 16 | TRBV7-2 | TGTGCCAGCAGCGCGATAGGACAGGGGGTATCCGAGACCCAGTACTTC | CASSAIGQGVSETQYF
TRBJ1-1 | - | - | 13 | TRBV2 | TGTGCCCCCGGGGGGAACAGGGTAACTGAAGCTTTCTTT | CAPGGNRVTEAFF
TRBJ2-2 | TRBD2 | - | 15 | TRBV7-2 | TGTGCCAGCAGCTTATCCAGCGGGAGTGCCGGGGAGCTGTTTTTT | CASSLSSGSAGELFF
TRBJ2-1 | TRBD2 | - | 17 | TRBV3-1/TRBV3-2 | TGTGCCAGCAGCCAAGATCGGCTAGCGGGGGGGCATGTTGAGCAGTTCTTC | CASSQDRLAGGHVEQFF
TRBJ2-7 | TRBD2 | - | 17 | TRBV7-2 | TGTGCCAGCAGCTTATGGGAGCGGGGGGGGATTTCCTACGAGCAGTACTTC | CASSLWERGGISYEQYF
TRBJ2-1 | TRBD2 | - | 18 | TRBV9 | TGTGCCAGCAGCCCAGGGTGGGCTAGCGGGGGGGCGGGAAATGAGCAGTTCTTC | CASSPGWASGGAGNEQFF
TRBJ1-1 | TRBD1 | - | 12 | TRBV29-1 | TGCAGCGTGCAGGGGGTCGGGACTGAAGCTTTCTTT | CSVQGVGTEAFF
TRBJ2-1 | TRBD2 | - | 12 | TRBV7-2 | TGTGCCAGCAGCTTAGTCCCGGGGGGGCCGTTCTTC | CASSLVPGGPFF
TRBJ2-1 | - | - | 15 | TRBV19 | TGTGCCAGTAGTCCCGACGGGGGTTTTAGCAATGAGCAGTTCTTC | CASSPDGGFSNEQFF
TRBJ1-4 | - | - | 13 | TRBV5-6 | TGTGCCAGCAGCTTTCAGGTGAATGAAAAACTGTTTTTT | CASSFQVNEKLFF
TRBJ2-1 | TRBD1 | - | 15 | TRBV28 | TGTGCCAGCAGTTTACCCAATACAGGGGTGGAGAATTGGTTCTTC | CASSLPNTGVENWFF
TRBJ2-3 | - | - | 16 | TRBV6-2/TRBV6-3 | TGTGCCAGCAGTTACTCGACTACCAGCTCCACAGATACGCAGTATTTT | CASSYSTTSSTDTQYF
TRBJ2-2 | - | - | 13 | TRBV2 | TGTGCCAGCAAAGAAGTCAGCGACCGGGAGCTGTTTTTT | CASKEVSDRELFF
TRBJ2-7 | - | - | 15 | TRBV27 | TGTGCCAGCAGTTTGGCTGAGGGAGGTACCTACGAGCAGTACTTC | CASSLAEGGTYEQYF
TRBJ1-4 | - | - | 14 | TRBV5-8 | TGTGCCAGCAGCCTACAGGGAGGGGGGGGAAAACTGTTTTTT | CASSLQGGGGKLFF
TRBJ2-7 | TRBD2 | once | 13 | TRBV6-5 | TGTGCCAGCAGTTTCCCGGGAGGCCTGGAGCAGTACTTC | CASSFPGGLEQYF
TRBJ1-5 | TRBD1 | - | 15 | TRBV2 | TGTGCCAGCAGTACCACAGGGGGCGGGGGTCAGCCCCAGCATTTT | CASSTTGGGGQPQHF
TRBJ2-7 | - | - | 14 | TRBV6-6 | TGTGCCAGCAGTTTAGCCGTGGTGGCGGGCGAGCAGTACTTC | CASSLAVVAGEQYF
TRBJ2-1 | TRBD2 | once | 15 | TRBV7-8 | TGTGCCAGCAACCCTACTAGCGGGGGGTACAATGAGCAGTTCTTC | CASNPTSGGYNEQFF
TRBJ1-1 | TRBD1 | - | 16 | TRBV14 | TGTGCCAGCAGCTCCACCTTGACAGGGCTGAACACTGAAGCTTTCTTT | CASSSTLTGLNTEAFF
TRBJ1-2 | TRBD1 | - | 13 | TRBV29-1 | TGCAGCGTTGCCGGACAGGCGAACTATGGCTACACCTTC | CSVAGQANYGYTF
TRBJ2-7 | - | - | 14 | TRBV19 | TGTGCCAGTAGGCATAGGGGGGGCTCCTACGAGCAGTACTTC | CASRHRGGSYEQYF
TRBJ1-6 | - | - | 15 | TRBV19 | TGTGCCAGTAGTATGTGGGGGCAGGATAATTCACCCCTCCACTTT | CASSMWGQDNSPLHF
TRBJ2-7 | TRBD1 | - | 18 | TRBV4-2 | TGTGCCAGCAGCCAAGGTGTACAGGGGGCGATGGGGGGCTACGAGCAGTACTTC | CASSQGVQGAMGGYEQYF
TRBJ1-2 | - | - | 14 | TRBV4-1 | TGCGCCAGCAGCCAAGGACAGGCGATCTATGGCTACACCTTC | CASSQGQAIYGYTF
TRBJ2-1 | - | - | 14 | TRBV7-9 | TGTGCCAGCAGGGGCGATTGGGGCCACAATGAGCAGTTCTTC | CASRGDWGHNEQFF
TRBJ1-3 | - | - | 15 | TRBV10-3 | TGTGCCATCAGTGAGACTTCTCGCTCTGGAAACACCATATATTTT | CAISETSRSGNTIYF
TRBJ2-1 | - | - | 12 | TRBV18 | TGTGCCAGCTCACACAGGGAAGGTGAGCAGTTCTTC | CASSHREGEQFF
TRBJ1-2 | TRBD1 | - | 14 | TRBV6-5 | TGTGCCAGCAGTTACTCCGGGACAGTCTATGGCTACACCTTC | CASSYSGTVYGYTF
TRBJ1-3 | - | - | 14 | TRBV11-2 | TGTGCCAGCAGCTTAAACACAGGGAGAAACACCATATATTTT | CASSLNTGRNTIYF
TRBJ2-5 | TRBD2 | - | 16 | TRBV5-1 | TGCGCCAGCAGTTACACACTAGCGGGGGTCCAAGAGACCCAGTACTTC | CASSYTLAGVQETQYF
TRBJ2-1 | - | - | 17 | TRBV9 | TGTGCCAGCAGCGTATTAGGCGGGACGGGCCGATACAATGAGCAGTTCTTC | CASSVLGGTGRYNEQFF
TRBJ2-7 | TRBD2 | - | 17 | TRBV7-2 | TGTGCCAGCAGCTTAGAGTTCAGGACTAGCGGCACCTACGAGCAGTACTTC | CASSLEFRTSGTYEQYF
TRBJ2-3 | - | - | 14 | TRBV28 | TGTGCCAGCAGGGCGCCGGGGTCCCCAGATACGCAGTATTTT | CASRAPGSPDTQYF
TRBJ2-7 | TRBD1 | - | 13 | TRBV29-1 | TGCAGCGTTGGGGACAGGGGGGACGTGGAGCAGTACTTC | CSVGDRGDVEQYF
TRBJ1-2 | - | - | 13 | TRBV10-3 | TGTGCCATCAGCCCCAGATCGAACTATGGCTACACCTTC | CAISPRSNYGYTF
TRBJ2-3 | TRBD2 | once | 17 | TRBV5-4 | TGTGCCAGCAGCTTGGCGCTTAGCGGGGGATCCACAGATACGCAGTATTTT | CASSLALSGGSTDTQYF
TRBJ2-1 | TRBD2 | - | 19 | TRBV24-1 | TGTGCCACCAGTGATCGTCCAGGGACTAGCGGGAGGGCACACAATGAGCAGTTCTTC | CATSDRPGTSGRAHNEQFF
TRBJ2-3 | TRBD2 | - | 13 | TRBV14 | TGTGCCAGCAGCCCGTTAGCGGGGACCCCTGAGTATTTT | CASSPLAGTPEYF
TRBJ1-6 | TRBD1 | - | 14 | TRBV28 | TGTGCCAGTGGGCGGACAGGGAGGTATTCACCCCTCCACTTT | CASGRTGRYSPLHF
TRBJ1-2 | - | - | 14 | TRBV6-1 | TGTGCCAGCAGTGATGGTTGGCAGAACTATGGCTACACCTTC | CASSDGWQNYGYTF
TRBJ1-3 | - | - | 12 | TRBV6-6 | TGTGGTAGCCGCAAGTCAGGAAACACCATATATTTT | CGSRKSGNTIYF
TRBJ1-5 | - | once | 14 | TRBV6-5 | TGTGCCAGCAGTACAGAGAGGGGCAATCAGCCCCAGCATTTT | CASSTERGNQPQHF
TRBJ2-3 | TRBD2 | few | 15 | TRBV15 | TGTGCCACCAGCAGACTAGCGGGGGGGTCAGATACGCAGTATTTT | CATSRLAGGSDTQYF
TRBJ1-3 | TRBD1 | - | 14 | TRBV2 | TGTGCCAGCAGTCCACAGGGGGGTGGAAACACCATATATTTT | CASSPQGGGNTIYF
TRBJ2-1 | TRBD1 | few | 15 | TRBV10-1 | TGCGCCAGCAGTGATTCGGGGACAGGGCTCTCAGAGCAGTTCTTC | CASSDSGTGLSEQFF
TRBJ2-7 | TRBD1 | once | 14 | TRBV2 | TGTGCCAGCAGTGAACAGGGGGCAGGGTACGAGCAGTACTTC | CASSEQGAGYEQYF
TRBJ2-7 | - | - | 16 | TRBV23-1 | TGCGCCAGCAGTCAATTTCCGGGACTGAGGTCCTACGAGCAGTACTTC | CASSQFPGLRSYEQYF
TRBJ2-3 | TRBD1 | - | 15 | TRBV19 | TGTGCCAGTAGCCCGGGACAGGGGGCGCCGGATACGCAGTATTTT | CASSPGQGAPDTQYF
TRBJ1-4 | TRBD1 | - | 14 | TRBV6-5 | TGTGCCAGCAGTTACACAGGGGTAAAGGAAAAACTGTTTTTT | CASSYTGVKEKLFF
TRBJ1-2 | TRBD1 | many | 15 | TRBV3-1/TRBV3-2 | TGTGCCAGCAGCCTCGGGATGACAGGGGACTATGGCTACACCTTC | CASSLGMTGDYGYTF
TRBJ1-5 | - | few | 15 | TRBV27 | TGTGCCAGCAGTCGTTCGGGGGGGGGCAATCAGCCCCAGCATTTT | CASSRSGGGNQPQHF
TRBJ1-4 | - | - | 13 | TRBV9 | TGTGCCAGCAGCGTATCAGGGCACGAAAAACTGTTTTTT | CASSVSGHEKLFF
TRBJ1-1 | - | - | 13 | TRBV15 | TGTGCCACCAGCAGAGATCTCCAGTGGGCGGCTTTCTTT | CATSRDLQWAAFF
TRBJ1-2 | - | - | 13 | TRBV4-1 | TGCGCCAGCAGCCAACCAGGATCCTATGGCTACACCTTC | CASSQPGSYGYTF
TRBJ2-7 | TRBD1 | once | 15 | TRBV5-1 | TGCGCCAGCAGCTTAACCGGGACAGGGGAGAGCGAGCAGTACTTC | CASSLTGTGESEQYF
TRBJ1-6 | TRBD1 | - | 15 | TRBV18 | TGTGCCAGCTCAGAGACAGGGGCGAGGAATTCACCCCTCCACTTT | CASSETGARNSPLHF
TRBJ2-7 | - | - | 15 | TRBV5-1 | TGCGCCAGCAGCCGGGGGGCGGGGGCGGTCGACGAGCAGTACTTC | CASSRGAGAVDEQYF